One TCR beta chain is described in this entry. The CDR3 consists of 16 residues. CDR1 SGHRS and CDR2 YFSETQ come from the germline V gene. The trim removed 0 bases at V and 5 bases at J, leaving 4 bases unmatched. TCRdb's copy holds only in-frame clones and misses some; the assay was immunoSEQ multiplex PCR. The data hold around 72,000 clones, with 91% observed a single time. This sample is part of a study of T cell changes during pregnancy in multiple sclerosis. This TCR came from a female donor in good health, enrolled as a control in a pregnancy study. The sequencing here drew on peripheral blood, taken in the third trimester of pregnancy. V is TRBV5-1 and J is TRBJ2-7, with 14 bases that match TRBD2. The CDR3 here is CASSLGLAGGIHEQYF. In DNA, the CDR3 is TGCGCCAGCAGCTTGGGACTAGCGGGAGGGATTCACGAGCAGTACTTC.